The present entry profiles one T cell receptor (beta chain) with its context. What it binds is not known. The data originate from a study of radiation and T cells in renal cell carcinoma. Study results and limitations: Top tumor clonotypes rose in blood 2 weeks post-radiation, then contracted.

TCRdb keeps only in-frame clones here, not all; method: immunoSEQ multiplex PCR. The data contain around 75,000 clones, about 81% of them singletons. Time point given: blood 2 weeks post-SBRT. Treatment here: 15 Gy SBRT to primary tumor, nephrectomy 4 weeks later. The CDR3 consists of 17 residues. Between the trimmed V and J ends, which lost 2 bases and 0 bases, there was a span of 14 bases. Germline loops: CDR1 SGHAT, CDR2 FQNNGV. The chain has TRBV11-2 and TRBJ2-1; TRBD2 is a possible D gene (5 bases). This sample comprised blood, obtained from a patient whose treatment included radiotherapy and nephrectomy. This TCR was recovered from a man in his sixties with renal cell carcinoma. CDR3 sequence reads: CASSLSRAENSYNEQFF. CDR3 in DNA: TGTGCCAGCAGCTTATCGAGGGCAGAGAACTCCTACAATGAGCAGTTCTTC. Together with reference TRBV11-2 and TRBJ2-1, the CDR3 gives the full variable domain: EAGVAQSPRYKIIEKRQSVAFWCNPISGHATLYWYQQILGQGPKLLIQFQNNGVVDDSQLPKDRFSAERLKGVDSTLKIQPAKLEDSAVYLCASSLSRAENSYNEQFFGPGTRLTVL.